The 12 T cell receptor beta chains below were found in one sample sequenced in a study of T cell responses to AZD1222 COVID-19 vaccine. Data came from immunoSEQ multiplex PCR; TCRdb stores just in-frame clones and leaves some out. Of 90,000 to 150,000 clones detected, approximately 85% appear once; the ten largest clones hold over 5%. The starting material was peripheral blood, obtained on day 0 of AZD1222 vaccination. Receptors originate from an adult in good health.

The chain is built from TRBV15 and TRBJ1-1, with 7 nucleotides matching TRBD1. CDR3 length: 13 residues. Trimming took 6 bases from V and 6 from J; bases not matched to a gene: 7. The germline gives CDR1 LNHNV, CDR2 YYDKDF (reference sequence). The CDR3 sequence: CATRDRVRAEAFF. In nucleotides, the CDR3 is TGTGCCACCAGAGACAGGGTGAGGGCTGAAGCTTTCTTT.

This clone was found a few times. The rearrangement joins TRBV6-2 or TRBV6-3 to TRBJ2-7; D might be TRBD1 or TRBD2, each matching 5 bases. Trimming pared 5 bases from V and 5 bases from J, leaving 19 bases between. The length of the CDR3 is 15 residues. Germline V gene lookup returns CDR1 MNHEY and CDR2 SVGEGT. The CDR3 loop reads CASSTPRGDLHEQYF. Written as DNA, the CDR3 is TGTGCCAGCAGTACCCCAAGAGGGGACCTCCACGAGCAGTACTTC.

This chain joins TRBV5-1 and TRBJ2-7, with D perhaps TRBD1 (5 bases). The germline V and J ends were trimmed by 0 bases and 2 bases, with 12 bases remaining between them. The germline CDR1 and CDR2 sequences are SGHRS and YFSETQ. The CDR3 spans 15 residues. DNA of the CDR3: TGCGCCAGCAGCTTGGGGGGCGCAGCTACCTACGAGCAGTACTTC. Translation gives CASSLGGAATYEQYF.

The chain employs TRBV5-5 and TRBJ1-6; unclear D gene. From germline, CDR1 is SGHKS and CDR2 YYEKEE (reference sequence). Trimming shortened V by 6 bases and J by 0 bases, and 13 bases separated the two germline ends. This CDR3 is 16 amino acids long. CDR3 amino acids: CASNVPGSSYNSPLHF. CDR3 coding DNA: TGTGCCAGCAACGTCCCGGGGAGCTCCTATAATTCACCCCTCCACTTT.

About this clone: Additional DNA sequences in this sample encode the identical CDR3. J is TRBJ2-7 and V is TRBV5-1; unclear D gene. Germline V gives CDR1 SGHRS, CDR2 YFSETQ. V lost 1 base and J 4 bases, leaving 6 bases between the germline ends. The CDR3 runs to 12 residues. DNA of the CDR3: TGCGCCAGCAGCTTGACTTCGTACGAGCAGTACTTC. It encodes CASSLTSYEQYF.

J is TRBJ2-2 and V is TRBV6-6, with D possibly being TRBD1 or TRBD2 (5 bases each). V was trimmed by 6 bases and J by 4 bases, leaving 15 bases between them. This CDR3 spans 15 amino acids. Germline V gene sequence: CDR1 MNHNY, CDR2 SVGAGI (reference sequence). CDR3 nucleotide sequence: TGTGCCAGCAGGGGGCGCGGGCAGACCACCGGGGAGCTGTTTTTT. As protein: CASRGRGQTTGELFF.

The V call is TRBV5-4, the J call TRBJ2-3; 9 bases agree with TRBD1. V lost 4 bases to trimming and J lost 3 bases; unmatched junction nucleotides: 9. The CDR3 runs to 16 residues. Germline CDR1 and CDR2: SGHNT and YYREEE (reference sequence). CDR3 region: CASSNPEGQGTDTQYF. CDR3 DNA sequence: TGTGCCAGCAGCAATCCCGAGGGACAGGGAACAGATACGCAGTATTTT.

Only one count was recorded for this clone. The chain joins TRBV7-9 to TRBJ2-7; 9 nucleotides line up with TRBD1. V was pared by 5 bases and J by 4 bases, with 3 bases of the junction left unmatched. Germline-derived CDR1 and CDR2 are SEHNR and FQNEAQ (reference sequence). The CDR3 has 13 amino acids. As DNA, the CDR3 is TGTGCCAGCAGCCGACAGGGGGGATACGAGCAGTACTTC. Its translation is CASSRQGGYEQYF.

This chain uses TRBV3-1 (or the pseudogene TRBV3-2) with TRBJ2-7; 11 positions match TRBD2. V shed 2 bases, J shed 7 bases, and the junction held 7 bases outside the gene matches. Germline lookup yields CDR1 LGHDT and CDR2 YNNKEL (reference sequence). CDR3 length: 15 residues. CDR3 in DNA: TGTGCCAGCAGCCAAATAGCGGGGGGGCCTAGGGAGCAGTACTTC. Encoded protein: CASSQIAGGPREQYF.

This chain uses TRBV19 with TRBJ1-2; weak D call: TRBD1 (5 bases). This CDR3 is built from 14 residues. The germline CDR1 and CDR2 sequences are LNHDA and SQIVND (reference sequence). Trimming took 7 bases from V and 5 from J, leaving 17 bases between them. CDR3 amino acids: CASTDVGGVYGYTF. Written as DNA, the CDR3 is TGTGCCAGTACCGACGTGGGAGGGGTGTATGGCTACACCTTC.

The sample holds one count of this clone. The chain combines TRBV15 with TRBJ2-2; no clear D. The CDR3 spans 14 residues. V gave up 3 bases and J gave up 4 bases, with 9 bases separating them. Germline values: CDR1 LNHNV, CDR2 YYDKDF (reference sequence). CDR3 in DNA: TGTGCCACCAGCAGGGGCAGCTTCACCGGGGAGCTGTTTTTT. Its protein is CATSRGSFTGELFF.

The chain links TRBV15 to TRBJ2-7, with D perhaps TRBD2 (7 bases). The CDR3 is 19 residues long. Germline V CDR1 and CDR2: LNHNV, YYDKDF (reference sequence). V lost 0 bases to trimming and J lost 0 bases, with 21 bases between them. The CDR3 DNA reads TGTGCCACCAGCAGAGACGGCCCAACGGGGGGCGGCCTCTCCTACGAGCAGTACTTC. This sequence encodes CATSRDGPTGGGLSYEQYF.